This TCR beta chain stems from a study of T cell responses to AZD1222 COVID-19 vaccine. Profiled with immunoSEQ multiplex PCR; TCRdb holds only in-frame clones, not every one. Of 85,000 to 120,000 clones in the sample, roughly nine tenths were seen once. J gave up 3 bases and V 0 bases, and 15 bases lay outside the gene matches. Germline loops: CDR1 SGHRS, CDR2 YFSETQ. The CDR3 length is 18 residues. The TCR sequence derives from an adult in good health. The sample in question was peripheral blood, obtained on day 0 of AZD1222 vaccination. V usage is TRBV5-1 and J usage is TRBJ2-7; 7 bases fit TRBD1. The CDR3 DNA follows: TGCGCCAGCAGCTTGGCCCTGACCAAGGGGGCAGAGATCTACGAGCAGTACTTC. It specifies CASSLALTKGAEIYEQYF.